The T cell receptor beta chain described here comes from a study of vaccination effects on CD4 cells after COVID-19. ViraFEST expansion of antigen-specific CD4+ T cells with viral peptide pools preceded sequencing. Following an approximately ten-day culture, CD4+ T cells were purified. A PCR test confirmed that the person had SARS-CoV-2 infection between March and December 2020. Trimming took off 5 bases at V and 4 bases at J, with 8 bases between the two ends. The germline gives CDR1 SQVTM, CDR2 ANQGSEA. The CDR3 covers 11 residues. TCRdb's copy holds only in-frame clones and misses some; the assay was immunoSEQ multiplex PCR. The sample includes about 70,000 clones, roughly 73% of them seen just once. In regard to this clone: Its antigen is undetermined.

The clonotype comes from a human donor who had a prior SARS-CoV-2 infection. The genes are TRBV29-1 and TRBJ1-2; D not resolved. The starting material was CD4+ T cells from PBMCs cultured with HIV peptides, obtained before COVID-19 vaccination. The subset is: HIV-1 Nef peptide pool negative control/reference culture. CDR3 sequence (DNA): TGCAGCGTTTGGCACAGCTATGGCTACACCTTC. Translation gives CSVWHSYGYTF.